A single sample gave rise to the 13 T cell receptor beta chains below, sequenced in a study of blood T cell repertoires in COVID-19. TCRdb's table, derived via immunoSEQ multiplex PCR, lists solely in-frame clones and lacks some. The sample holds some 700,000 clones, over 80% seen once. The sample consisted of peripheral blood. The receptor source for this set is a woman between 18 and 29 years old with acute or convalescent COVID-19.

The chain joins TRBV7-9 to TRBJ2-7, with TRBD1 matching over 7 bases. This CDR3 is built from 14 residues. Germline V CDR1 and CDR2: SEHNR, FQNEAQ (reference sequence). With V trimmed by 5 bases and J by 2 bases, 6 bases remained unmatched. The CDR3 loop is CASSPPDRPYEQYF. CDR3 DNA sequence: TGTGCCAGCAGCCCCCCGGACAGGCCCTACGAGCAGTACTTC. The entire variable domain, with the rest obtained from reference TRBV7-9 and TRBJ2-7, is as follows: DTGVSQNPRHKITKRGQNVTFRCDPISEHNRLYWYRQTLGQGPEFLTYFQNEAQLEKSRLLSDRFSAERPKGSFSTLEIQRTEQGDSAMYLCASSPPDRPYEQYFGPGTRLTVT.

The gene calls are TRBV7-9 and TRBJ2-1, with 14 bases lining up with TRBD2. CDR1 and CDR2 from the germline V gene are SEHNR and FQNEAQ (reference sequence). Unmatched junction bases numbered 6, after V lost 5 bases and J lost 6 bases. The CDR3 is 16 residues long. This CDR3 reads CASSPRTSGGPNEQFF. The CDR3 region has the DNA TGTGCCAGCAGCCCCCGGACTAGCGGGGGGCCCAATGAGCAGTTCTTC.

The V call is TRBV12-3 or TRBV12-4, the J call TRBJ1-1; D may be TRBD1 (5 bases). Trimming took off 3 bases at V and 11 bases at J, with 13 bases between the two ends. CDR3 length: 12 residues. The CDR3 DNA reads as TGTGCCAGCAGTTTGCAGGGTGAGTGGGCTTTCTTT. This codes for CASSLQGEWAFF.

Here the CDR3 DNA reads TGTGCCAGCACCCCGACAGGTGCTGAAGCTTTCTTT. This sequence encodes CASTPTGAEAFF. The chain uses TRBV12-3 or TRBV12-4 and TRBJ1-1; tentative D call: TRBD1 (6 bases). The CDR3 is 12 amino acids. V lost 7 bases, J lost 6 bases, and 12 bases lay in between.

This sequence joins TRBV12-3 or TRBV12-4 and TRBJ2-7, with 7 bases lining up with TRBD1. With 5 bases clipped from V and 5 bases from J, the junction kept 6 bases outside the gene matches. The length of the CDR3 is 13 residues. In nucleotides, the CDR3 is TGTGCCAGCAGTGAAGACAGGGACCACGAGCAGTACTTC. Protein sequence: CASSEDRDHEQYF.

CDR3 DNA: TGTGCCAGCAGTGAGCCTGGACAGGGGCCTTCGGGAGATACGCAGTATTTT. Protein: CASSEPGQGPSGDTQYF. The rearrangement uses TRBV6-1 and TRBJ2-3; 9 bases are shared with TRBD1. In germline, CDR1 is MNHNS, CDR2 SASEGT. There are 17 residues in the CDR3. J gave up 5 bases and V 3 bases, and 12 bases lay outside the gene matches.

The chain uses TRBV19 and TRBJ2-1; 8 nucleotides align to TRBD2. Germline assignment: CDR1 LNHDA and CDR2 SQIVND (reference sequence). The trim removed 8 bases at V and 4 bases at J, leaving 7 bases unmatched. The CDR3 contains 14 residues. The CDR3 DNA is TGTGCCAGTTCGGGGACTAGAAATTACAATGAGCAGTTCTTC. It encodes CASSGTRNYNEQFF.

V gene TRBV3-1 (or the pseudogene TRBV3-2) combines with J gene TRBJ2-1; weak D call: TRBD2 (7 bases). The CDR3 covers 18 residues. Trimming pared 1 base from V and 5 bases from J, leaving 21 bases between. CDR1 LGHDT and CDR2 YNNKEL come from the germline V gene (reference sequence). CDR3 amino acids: CASSQAAPGGPGNNEQFF. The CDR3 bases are TGTGCCAGCAGCCAAGCCGCCCCCGGGGGGCCCGGTAACAATGAGCAGTTCTTC.

The CDR3 DNA reads TGTGCCAGAAGCTTAGGGGCAGGGTGCAGCTCCTACAATGAGCAGTTCTTC. This sequence encodes CARSLGAGCSSYNEQFF. This rearrangement joins TRBV7-5 to TRBJ2-1; the table's D call, TRBD1, has no DNA check behind it. TRBV7-5 is labeled a pseudogene. The CDR3 loop spans 17 amino acids.

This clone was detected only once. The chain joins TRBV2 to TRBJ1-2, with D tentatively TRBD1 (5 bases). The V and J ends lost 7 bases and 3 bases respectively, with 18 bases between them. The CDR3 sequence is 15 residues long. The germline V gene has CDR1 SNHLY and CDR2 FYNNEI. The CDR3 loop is CASKPQTQVHYGYTF. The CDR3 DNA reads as TGTGCCAGCAAGCCCCAAACACAGGTCCACTATGGCTACACCTTC. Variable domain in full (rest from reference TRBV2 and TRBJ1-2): EPEVTQTPSHQVTQMGQEVILRCVPISNHLYFYWYRQILGQKVEFLVSFYNNEISEKSEIFDDQFSVERPDGSNFTLKIRSTKLEDSAMYFCASKPQTQVHYGYTFGSGTRLTVV.

The chain's CDR3 is CSVEEGTGDDGYTF. CDR3 nucleotide sequence: TGCAGCGTTGAAGAGGGGACAGGGGATGATGGCTACACCTTC. The chain employs TRBV29-1 and TRBJ1-2; 10 positions agree with TRBD1. V shed 0 bases, J shed 6 bases, and the junction held 4 bases outside the gene matches. Germline-derived CDR1 and CDR2 are SQVTM and ANQGSEA. The CDR3 totals 14 residues.

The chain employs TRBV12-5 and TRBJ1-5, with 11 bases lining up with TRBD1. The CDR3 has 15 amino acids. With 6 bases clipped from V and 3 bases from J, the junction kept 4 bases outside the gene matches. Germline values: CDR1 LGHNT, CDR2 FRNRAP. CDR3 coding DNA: TGTGCTAGTGGGGACAGGGGGCGGAACAATCAGCCCCAGCATTTT. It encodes CASGDRGRNNQPQHF. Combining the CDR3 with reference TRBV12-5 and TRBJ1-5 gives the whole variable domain DARVTQTPRHKVTEMGQEVTMRCQPILGHNTVFWYRQTMMQGLELLAYFRNRAPLDDSGMPKDRFSAEMPDATLATLKIQPSEPRDSAVYFCASGDRGRNNQPQHFGDGTRLSIL.

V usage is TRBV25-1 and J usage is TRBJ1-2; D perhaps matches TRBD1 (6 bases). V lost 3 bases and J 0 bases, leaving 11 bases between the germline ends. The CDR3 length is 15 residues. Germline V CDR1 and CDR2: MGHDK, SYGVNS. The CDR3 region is CASSDRRTANYGYTF. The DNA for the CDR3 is TGTGCCAGCAGTGACCGTCGGACAGCTAACTATGGCTACACCTTC.